Listed below are T cell receptor beta chains from one sample, sequenced in a study of human T cells and chemical hapten exposure. TCRdb re-derived calls from the RACE reads in MiXCR, one entry per CDR3 protein. The top ten hold 15% of the sample, which has tens of thousands of distinct CDR3 sequences, around 9.3% seen once. The sample was whole blood, taken in connection with sensitization to the hapten diphenylcyclopropenone (DPC). These receptors came from a woman in her 40s with alopecia areata. Some clones in this sample may be carry-over from other donors' samples. CDR3s include the opening cysteine and the closing phenylalanine or tryptophan. Fields, in order: V gene, J gene, D gene, clone size, CDR3 length, CDR3 protein, CDR3 DNA. D genes are given only for firm matches. Only some rows state a clone size, as once, few, many or a class for expanded clones.

TRBV7-8	TRBJ1-1	NA	many	16	CASSLVGGTTYTEAFF	TGTGCCAGCAGCTTAGTCGGTGGGACAACCTACACTGAAGCTTTCTTT
TRBV2	TRBJ2-1	TRBD2	NA	13	CASSGLADNEQFF	TGTGCCAGCAGTGGGCTAGCGGATAATGAGCAGTTCTTC
TRBV2	TRBJ1-6	NA	many	13	CASNRDRDSPLHF	TGTGCCAGCAATCGGGATAGGGATTCACCCCTCCACTTT
TRBV6-1	TRBJ2-2	TRBD1	few	15	CASSEGTGNPGELFF	TGTGCCAGCAGTGAAGGGACAGGGAACCCCGGGGAGCTGTTTTTT
TRBV3-1	TRBJ2-7	TRBD1	many	15	CASSQGAGQGREQYF	TGTGCCAGCAGCCAAGGGGCGGGACAGGGTCGCGAGCAGTACTTC
TRBV7-2	TRBJ2-3	TRBD1	many	15	CASSLVRGRADTQYF	TGTGCCAGCAGCTTAGTGAGGGGGCGCGCAGATACGCAGTATTTT
TRBV9	TRBJ2-2	NA	few	14	CASSAGGNTGELFF	TGTGCCAGCAGCGCCGGGGGGAACACCGGGGAGCTGTTTTTT
TRBV4-2	TRBJ1-1	NA	few	14	CASSLTGINTEAFF	TGTGCCAGCAGCCTCACAGGGATTAACACTGAAGCTTTCTTT
TRBV18	TRBJ1-1	NA	many	13	CASSEIQNTEAFF	TGTGCCAGCTCAGAGATACAGAACACTGAAGCTTTCTTT
TRBV28	TRBJ1-2	NA	NA	11	CASNRDDGYTF	TGTGCCAGCAACCGTGATGACGGCTACACCTTC
TRBV29-1	TRBJ1-1	NA	many	13	CSVEFAGNTEAFF	TGCAGCGTTGAATTCGCGGGAAACACTGAAGCTTTCTTT
TRBV4-3	TRBJ1-1	NA	few	17	CASSQDTPHRFNTEAFF	TGCGCCAGCAGCCAAGATACCCCCCACAGGTTCAACACTGAAGCTTTCTTT
TRBV9	TRBJ2-1	NA	many	14	CASSVEAFGDEQFF	TGTGCCAGCAGCGTAGAAGCCTTTGGCGATGAGCAGTTCTTC
TRBV30	TRBJ1-1	NA	many	14	CAWSVAGMSTEAFF	TGTGCCTGGAGTGTAGCAGGCATGAGCACTGAAGCTTTCTTT
TRBV7-6	TRBJ1-1	NA	NA	13	CASSLAWQAEAFF	TGTGCCAGCAGCTTAGCTTGGCAAGCTGAAGCTTTCTTT
TRBV3-1	TRBJ1-5	NA	many	13	CASSQEREQPQHF	TGTGCCAGCAGCCAAGAAAGGGAACAGCCCCAGCATTTT
TRBV28	TRBJ1-2	NA	many	11	CASRSRAGYTF	TGTGCCAGCAGAAGTAGGGCTGGCTACACCTTC
TRBV14	TRBJ2-3	TRBD1	many	16	CASSEDRELYTDTQYF	TGTGCCAGCAGCGAAGACAGGGAACTCTACACAGATACGCAGTATTTT
TRBV7-6	TRBJ1-1	TRBD1	many	18	CASSLGSGRGRQGTEAFF	TGTGCCAGCAGCTTAGGGTCCGGGAGGGGACGACAGGGCACTGAAGCTTTCTTT
TRBV29-1	TRBJ2-1	TRBD1	NA	11	CSVQGYNEQFF	TGCAGCGTACAGGGGTACAATGAGCAGTTCTTC
TRBV6-5	TRBJ1-3	NA	many	15	CASSYGLNSGNTIYF	TGTGCCAGCAGTTACGGCCTAAACTCTGGAAACACCATATATTTT
TRBV7-9	TRBJ2-3	NA	few	14	CASSLAQAGDTQYF	TGTGCCAGCAGCTTAGCTCAAGCCGGAGATACGCAGTATTTT
TRBV12-3/TRBV12-4	TRBJ1-5	NA	many	12	CASRARGQPQHF	TGTGCCAGCAGAGCAAGGGGTCAGCCCCAGCATTTT
TRBV20-1	TRBJ1-1	TRBD1	many	13	CSAPGTVKTEAFF	TGCAGTGCCCCCGGGACAGTGAAAACTGAAGCTTTCTTT
TRBV11-3	TRBJ2-4	NA	many	18	CVPAAMPEAEARRNIQYF	NA
TRBV3-1	TRBJ1-4	NA	many	20	CASSQLPTGLVASTNEKLFF	TGTGCCAGCAGCCAATTACCGACAGGTCTGGTGGCCTCAACTAATGAAAAACTGTTTTTT
TRBV11-2	TRBJ2-7	TRBD1	many	14	CASSSSNRGYEQYF	TGTGCCAGCAGCTCATCCAACAGGGGCTACGAGCAGTACTTC
TRBV20-1	TRBJ2-3	TRBD2	NA	16	CSAKLNAGGPVHTQYF	TGCAGTGCAAAACTTAACGCGGGGGGCCCCGTCCATACGCAGTATTTT
TRBV2	TRBJ2-3	NA	medium-sized	15	CASSPGTSSTDTQYF	TGTGCCAGCAGCCCTGGGACATCTAGCACAGATACGCAGTATTTT
TRBV9	TRBJ2-2	TRBD1	medium-sized	14	CASTNGQGTGELFF	TGTGCCAGCACCAATGGACAGGGGACCGGGGAGCTGTTTTTT
TRBV7-6	TRBJ2-7	NA	NA	15	CASSEVGIPSYEQYF	TGTGCCAGCAGCGAAGTCGGGATTCCCTCCTACGAGCAGTACTTC
TRBV15	TRBJ2-1	NA	many	16	CATSRDRRVTYNEQFF	TGTGCCACCAGCAGAGATAGGAGGGTGACCTACAATGAGCAGTTCTTC
TRBV6-2/TRBV6-3	TRBJ2-7	NA	few	15	CATPLPRTPSHEQYF	TGTGCCACCCCGTTACCCAGGACACCAAGCCACGAGCAGTACTTC
TRBV6-6	TRBJ2-7	NA	many	12	CASSYTGYEQYF	TGTGCCAGCAGCTATACAGGGTACGAGCAGTACTTC
TRBV18	TRBJ2-3	TRBD2	many	15	CASSPRRGGTDTQYF	TGTGCCAGCTCACCGCGGCGGGGGGGCACAGATACGCAGTATTTT
TRBV12-3/TRBV12-4	TRBJ2-6	TRBD1	many	13	CASRWTGEFFLTF	TGTGCCAGCAGGTGGACAGGGGAATTCTTCCTGACTTTC
TRBV9	TRBJ2-5	TRBD2	few	13	CASSGTSAETQYF	TGTGCCAGCAGCGGCACTAGCGCAGAGACCCAGTACTTC